The next 30 T cell receptor beta chains were all read from a single sample in a study of beta chain features in type 1 diabetes. Since all of the isolated RNA was reverse transcribed, expressed TCRB transcripts were what got sequenced. TCRdb's table, derived via immunoSEQ multiplex PCR, lists solely in-frame clones and lacks some. The sample includes about 900,000 clones, 15% to 20% of them seen just once. Sequences were obtained from naive CD4+ T cells from blood. The receptors stem from a woman aged 18-30 years in good health.

This chain uses TRBV11-2 with TRBJ1-1, with D possibly being TRBD1 (5 bases). V was pared by 5 bases and J by 1 base, with 11 bases between. Germline V gene lookup returns CDR1 SGHAT and CDR2 FQNNGV. The length of the CDR3 is 14 residues. CDR3 DNA: TGTGCCAGCAGCCGTGACGGGGGGAACACTGAAGCTTTCTTT. Translated: CASSRDGGNTEAFF.

This CDR3 is CASSPGLAEGRHEQFF. CDR3 DNA sequence: TGTGCCAGCAGCCCCGGACTAGCGGAGGGGCGGCATGAGCAGTTCTTC. The V call is TRBV7-9, the J call TRBJ2-1, with 10 bases matching TRBD2. CDR1 is SEHNR, CDR2 FQNEAQ, per germline (reference sequence). Trimming removed 5 bases from V and 8 bases from J; junction bases left unmatched: 12. The CDR3 consists of 16 residues.

J is TRBJ2-5 and V is TRBV28; tentatively, D is TRBD1 or TRBD2 (5 bases each). CDR3 size: 14 residues. Trimming cost V 4 bases and J 4 bases, with 13 bases left between them. Germline lookup yields CDR1 MDHEN and CDR2 SYDVKM. The CDR3 loop is CASSSGQDIETQYF. The CDR3 DNA follows: TGTGCCAGCAGTTCGGGGCAGGACATAGAGACCCAGTACTTC.

This clone was seen more than once but under ten times. V is TRBV5-6 and J is TRBJ1-2; D not resolved. V shed 0 bases and J shed 4 bases, with 10 bases lying between them. CDR1 SGHDT and CDR2 YYEEEE come from the germline V gene. The CDR3 is made up of 14 amino acids. CDR3 sequence reads: CASSLGPISYGYTF. DNA for the CDR3: TGTGCCAGCAGCTTGGGACCGATTTCCTATGGCTACACCTTC.

The table lists this clone with a few counts. The CDR3 DNA reads TGCGCCAGCAGCTTGGGGGACAGGTTTGGTGAGCAGTTCTTC. Residues: CASSLGDRFGEQFF. The chain has TRBV5-1 and TRBJ2-1; the match to TRBD1 covers 8 bases. The CDR3 totals 14 residues. V was pared by 0 bases and J by 9 bases, with 5 bases of the junction left unmatched. Germline lookup yields CDR1 SGHRS and CDR2 YFSETQ.

This sequence joins TRBV11-2 and TRBJ2-1; no clear D gene. Trimming shortened V by 5 bases and J by 12 bases, and 14 bases separated the two germline ends. The CDR3 length is 12 residues. Germline V lookup: CDR1 SGHAT, CDR2 FQNNGV. In DNA, the CDR3 is TGTGCCAGCAGCAAAGCACAGCTTGGGCAGTTCTTC. Translated, it gives CASSKAQLGQFF.

This rearrangement joins TRBV7-6 to TRBJ2-2; 9 bases match TRBD2. Germline trimming cut 0 bases from V and 2 bases from J; bases unmatched to any gene: 7. The CDR3 sequence is 18 residues long. Germline V gene data show CDR1 as SGHVS and CDR2 as FNYEAQ. The CDR3 sequence: CASSLAKAGGLNTGELFF. The CDR3 DNA follows: TGTGCCAGCAGCTTAGCTAAAGCGGGAGGTCTAAACACCGGGGAGCTGTTTTTT.

In its sample, this clone was seen a few times. CDR3 sequence: CASSRSLETYEQYF. CDR3 nucleotides: TGTGCCAGCAGCCGGTCTCTAGAGACCTACGAGCAGTACTTC. J is TRBJ2-7 and V is TRBV5-4, with unresolved D. This CDR3 is 14 amino acids long. Germline V gene sequence: CDR1 SGHNT, CDR2 YYREEE (reference sequence). V lost 4 bases, J lost 2 bases, and 13 bases lay in between.

In its sample, this clone was seen a few times. In DNA, the CDR3 is TGTGCCAGCAGCAGGAGACCGTTCGAGCAGTACTTC. Translated: CASSRRPFEQYF. The V and J genes are TRBV6-6 and TRBJ2-7; no firm D call. V lost 6 bases and J 6 bases, leaving 12 bases between the germline ends. This CDR3 has 12 amino acids. Germline V gene data show CDR1 as MNHNY and CDR2 as SVGAGI (reference sequence).

This chain connects TRBV6-6 to TRBJ2-6, with D possibly TRBD1 on 6 matching bases. CDR3 size: 15 residues. Trimming removed 4 bases at V and 2 bases at J, with 9 bases between. CDR1 and CDR2 (germline): MNHNY, SVGAGI (reference sequence). This CDR3 reads CASSFSGAGANVLTF. DNA of the CDR3: TGTGCCAGCAGTTTCTCAGGGGCTGGGGCCAACGTCCTGACTTTC.

This clone came up a few times. J is TRBJ1-1 and V is TRBV6-5; unclear D gene. CDR3 length: 12 amino acids. V gave up 10 bases and J gave up 0 bases, with 9 bases separating them. CDR1 is MNHEY and CDR2 is SVGAGI in the germline V gene. This CDR3 is CAIGGLNTEAFF. CDR3 nucleotide sequence: TGTGCCATCGGAGGACTGAACACTGAAGCTTTCTTT.

This clone was recorded a few times. The rearrangement links TRBV11-3 to TRBJ2-1; TRBD2 matches 8 bases. The J segment lost 0 bases and the V segment lost 1 base, leaving 2 bases of the junction unmatched. There are 16 residues in the CDR3. Per the germline V gene, CDR1 is SGHNT and CDR2 is YENEEA. CDR3 coding DNA: TGTGCCAGCAGCTTAGCGGGAGGGAGCTCCTACAATGAGCAGTTCTTC. This sequence encodes CASSLAGGSSYNEQFF.

The rearrangement uses TRBV18 and TRBJ2-6; the D is unclear. The CDR3 spans 15 residues. The V gene's germline CDR1 is KGHSH and CDR2 LQKENI. The ends were cut back, 6 bases at V and 2 bases at J, with 11 bases in the middle. CDR3 protein: CASSKLGAGANVLTF. DNA for the CDR3: TGTGCCAGCTCTAAACTTGGGGCTGGGGCCAACGTCCTGACTTTC.

In this sample, this clone turned up a few times. The V gene is TRBV25-1, the J gene TRBJ1-2, with 9 bases matching TRBD1. The V gene end was trimmed by 7 bases and the J gene end by 8 bases; junction bases not matched to a gene: 14. Germline-derived CDR1 and CDR2 are MGHDK and SYGVNS. The CDR3 has 15 residues. This CDR3 is CASTEEHRDRDGYTF. DNA for the CDR3: TGTGCCAGCACCGAGGAGCACCGGGACAGGGACGGCTACACCTTC.

The V gene is TRBV7-9, the J gene TRBJ1-3; no reliable D call. CDR3 length equals 16 residues. Germline V gene sequence: CDR1 SEHNR, CDR2 FQNEAQ (reference sequence). Trimming took 1 base from V and 0 from J, leaving 10 bases between them. For the CDR3, the DNA is TGTGCCAGCAGCTTAGTACGGCAGAGCTCTGGAAACACCATATATTTT. Amino acid sequence: CASSLVRQSSGNTIYF.

The rearrangement links TRBV29-1 to TRBJ2-4; TRBD2 might be the D (6 bases). Germline-derived CDR1 and CDR2 are SQVTM and ANQGSEA. Deletions cut 1 base from V and 15 bases from J, with 16 bases between. The CDR3 has 12 residues. This chain's CDR3 is CSVEGGGLPPYF. The DNA for the CDR3 is TGCAGCGTTGAAGGTGGGGGGTTGCCCCCGTACTTC.

Here the CDR3 reads CSASGESEAFF. CDR3 bases: TGCAGTGCTAGTGGAGAGTCTGAAGCTTTCTTT. The chain links TRBV20-1 to TRBJ1-1; D remains ambiguous. Germline CDR1 DFQATT, CDR2 SNEGSKA (reference sequence). Trimming took 3 bases from V and 6 from J, leaving 8 bases between them. CDR3 length: 11 amino acids.

The rearrangement links TRBV4-3 to TRBJ2-1, with 10 bases aligning to TRBD1. Germline V gives CDR1 LGHNA, CDR2 YSLEER. The CDR3 runs 14 residues. With V trimmed by 2 bases and J by 8 bases, 3 bases remained unmatched. For the CDR3, the DNA is TGCGCCAGCAGCCAACGACAGGGGGCACATGAGCAGTTCTTC. This encodes CASSQRQGAHEQFF.

This clone was seen more than once but under ten times. The chain is built from TRBV7-6 and TRBJ2-2; TRBD2 agrees at 8 bases. This CDR3 is 15 amino acids long. The J segment lost 5 bases and the V segment lost 5 bases, leaving 7 bases of the junction unmatched. Germline V lookup: CDR1 SGHVS, CDR2 FNYEAQ. CDR3 sequence (DNA): TGTGCCAGCAGCCTTAGACTAGCGCGGACCGGGGAGCTGTTTTTT. The encoded protein is CASSLRLARTGELFF. Drawing the rest from reference TRBV7-6 and TRBJ2-2, the complete variable domain is GAGVSQSPRYKVTKRGQDVALRCDPISGHVSLYWYRQALGQGPEFLTYFNYEAQQDKSGLPNDRFSAERPEGSISTLTIQRTEQRDSAMYRCASSLRLARTGELFFGEGSRLTVL.

The sample holds a few counts of this clone. The rearrangement uses TRBV9 and TRBJ2-2; tentatively, D is TRBD1 (5 bases). The CDR3 has 16 residues. From germline, CDR1 is SGDLS and CDR2 YYNGEE. The V end lost 0 bases, the J end lost 2 bases, and 11 bases lay between the germline ends. The CDR3 sequence is CASSVGGTINTGELFF. CDR3 nucleotide sequence: TGTGCCAGCAGCGTAGGGGGCACGATTAACACCGGGGAGCTGTTTTTT. Full variable domain (missing parts from reference TRBV9 and TRBJ2-2): DSGVTQTPKHLITATGQRVTLRCSPRSGDLSVYWYQQSLDQGLQFLIQYYNGEERAKGNILERFSAQQFPDLHSELNLSSLELGDSALYFCASSVGGTINTGELFFGEGSRLTVL.

V gene TRBV29-1 combines with J gene TRBJ2-1; 8 positions agree with TRBD1. CDR1 is SQVTM, CDR2 ANQGSEA, per germline. Trimming took 8 bases from V and 0 from J; bases not matched to a gene: 9. The CDR3 runs 15 residues. CDR3 in amino acids: CSLSQGAFSYNEQFF. The CDR3 DNA reads TGCAGCTTATCGCAGGGGGCATTCTCCTACAATGAGCAGTTCTTC.

This clone has only a few counts. This sequence joins TRBV27 and TRBJ1-5; 7 nucleotides match TRBD1. The CDR3 spans 18 residues. The V segment lost 1 base and the J segment 1 base; nucleotides outside the gene matches: 10. In germline, CDR1 is MNHEY, CDR2 SMNVEV (reference sequence). The CDR3 spells CASSLFGPGTESNQPQHF. The CDR3 nucleotides are TGTGCCAGCAGTTTATTCGGGCCCGGGACAGAGAGCAATCAGCCCCAGCATTTT.

The J gene is TRBJ2-7, the V gene TRBV14; possibly TRBD1 or TRBD2 for D (5 bases each). Germline V lookup: CDR1 SGHDN, CDR2 FVKESK. The CDR3 extends over 16 amino acids. Trimming removed 4 bases from V and 2 bases from J, with 18 bases in between. CDR3 in amino acids: CASSRLVWGKTYEQYF. The CDR3 nucleotides are TGTGCCAGCAGCCGTTTAGTTTGGGGGAAAACCTACGAGCAGTACTTC.

This rearrangement joins TRBV11-2 to TRBJ1-4; no clear D. This CDR3 has 16 residues. Germline lookup yields CDR1 SGHAT and CDR2 FQNNGV. V was clipped by 5 bases and J by 2 bases, with 15 bases between them. The CDR3 is CASSPLIGRTNEKLFF. The CDR3 DNA is TGTGCCAGCAGCCCCTTGATTGGGAGGACTAATGAAAAACTGTTTTTT. The whole variable domain, remainder taken from reference TRBV11-2 and TRBJ1-4, is EAGVAQSPRYKIIEKRQSVAFWCNPISGHATLYWYQQILGQGPKLLIQFQNNGVVDDSQLPKDRFSAERLKGVDSTLKIQPAKLEDSAVYLCASSPLIGRTNEKLFFGSGTQLSVL.

This clone showed up just a few times. The chain has TRBV13 and TRBJ2-7; possible D gene TRBD1, 5 bases. From germline, CDR1 is PRHDT and CDR2 FYEKMQ (reference sequence). The CDR3 runs 15 residues. The germline V and J ends were trimmed by 5 bases and 0 bases, with 14 bases remaining between them. The DNA of the CDR3 is TGTGCCAGCAGCCTCAGGGCGGTCCGCTCCTACGAGCAGTACTTC. Encoded protein: CASSLRAVRSYEQYF.

The chain combines TRBV5-8 with TRBJ2-3; D remains unclear. Germline CDR1 and CDR2: SGHTS and YDEGEE. V was trimmed by 4 bases and J by 6 bases, leaving 9 bases between them. The CDR3 covers 12 residues. The chain's CDR3 is CASSLAWDTQYF. In DNA form, the CDR3 reads TGTGCCAGCAGCCTTGCATGGGATACGCAGTATTTT.

This clone was picked up a small number of times. The chain is built from TRBV4-3 and TRBJ2-1; 9 positions agree with TRBD2. Trimming took 4 bases from V and 7 from J; bases not matched to a gene: 8. The CDR3 sequence is 15 residues long. The germline gives CDR1 LGHNA, CDR2 YSLEER. CDR3 nucleotides: TGCGCCAGCAGCCGCGTCGGCCTAGCGGGAAATGAGCAGTTCTTC. Protein product: CASSRVGLAGNEQFF.

This clone was detected a few times. This chain links TRBV2 with TRBJ2-2; TRBD1 matches at 7 bases. Germline V lookup: CDR1 SNHLY, CDR2 FYNNEI. This CDR3 contains 13 residues. V gave up 8 bases and J gave up 6 bases; unmatched junction bases: 6. The CDR3 DNA sequence: TGTGCCAGCGGGCGACAGGGTCCCGGGGAGCTGTTTTTT. Translation: CASGRQGPGELFF.

This clone was seen a single time. The chain links TRBV6-1 to TRBJ2-2; tentatively, D is TRBD1 (6 bases). Per germline, CDR1 MNHNS and CDR2 SASEGT. V lost 2 bases and J lost 3, with 16 bases in between. This CDR3 region has 17 residues. DNA for the CDR3: TGTGCCAGCAGTGAACAAGCCGGGGCAGGGGACACCGGGGAGCTGTTTTTT. The encoded protein is CASSEQAGAGDTGELFF.

This clone was detected only a few times. This chain uses TRBV15 with TRBJ2-5; D gene unclear. This CDR3 has 15 amino acids. CDR1 is LNHNV and CDR2 is YYDKDF in the germline V gene (reference sequence). Trimming left V 0 bases short and J 5 bases short, with 13 bases between. The CDR3 DNA follows: TGTGCCACCAGCAGAGATCGTAGGGATTTGGAGACCCAGTACTTC. As protein: CATSRDRRDLETQYF.